This record concerns one T cell receptor (beta chain) sequence. What it recognizes is unknown. V was clipped by 3 bases and J by 7 bases; unmatched bases: 4. Looked up from germline, CDR1 is SGHTA and CDR2 is FQGTGA. The CDR3 is 13 residues long. This PCR relied on a set of 60 Vbeta primers and 13 Jbeta primers. Study processing details: Roughly 80 million unique TCR beta chains, 9 million to 11 million shared, were counted in a later analysis. Profiling relied on immunoSEQ multiplex PCR, and the TCRdb table lists in-frame clones only, not all of them. The V and J calls and clone size come from that table; D and trimming were worked out from the DNA. The sample lists around 90,000 clones, approximately 60% seen once, with around a fifth in the top ten. This sample was taken from a study of cytomegalovirus exposure and HLA in healthy donors. Study outcomes and limitations: Some V segments (TRBV6-2 and TRBV6-3 among them) were excluded as indistinguishable. In a later analysis, HLA-C alleles had the fewest associated TCRs, DRB1 alleles the most. The study found most TCR sequences rare, yet found some public TCRs in many donors.

The sample was PBMCs. J is TRBJ1-2 and V is TRBV7-3; 8 bases agree with TRBD1. This receptor was identified in a woman aged 50 to 60 in good health and CMV-seropositive. The CDR3 is CASSFQGASGYTF. The CDR3 DNA reads as TGTGCCAGCAGCTTCCAGGGGGCTTCTGGCTACACCTTC.